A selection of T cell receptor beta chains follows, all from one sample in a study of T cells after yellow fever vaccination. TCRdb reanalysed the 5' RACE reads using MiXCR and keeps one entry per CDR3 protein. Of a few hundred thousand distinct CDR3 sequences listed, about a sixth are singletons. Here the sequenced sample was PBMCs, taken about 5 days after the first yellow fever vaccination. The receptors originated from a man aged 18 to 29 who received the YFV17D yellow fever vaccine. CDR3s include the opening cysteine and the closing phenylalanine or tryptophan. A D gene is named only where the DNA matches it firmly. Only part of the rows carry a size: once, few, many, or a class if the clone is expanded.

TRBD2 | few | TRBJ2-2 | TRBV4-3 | CASSLGLAGVPHTGELFF | TGCGCCAGCAGCCTCGGACTAGCGGGGGTCCCCCACACCGGGGAGCTGTTTTTT
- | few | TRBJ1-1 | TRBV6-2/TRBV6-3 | CASSSPGSFTIPEAFF | TGTGCCAGCAGTAGTCCAGGGTCTTTCACGATCCCTGAAGCTTTCTTT
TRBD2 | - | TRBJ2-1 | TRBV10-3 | CAISERSGEYNEQFF | TGTGCCATCAGTGAGCGTAGCGGGGAGTACAATGAGCAGTTCTTC
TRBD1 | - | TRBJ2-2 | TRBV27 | CASFSGGYTGELFF | TGTGCCAGTTTTTCAGGGGGCTACACCGGGGAGCTGTTTTTT
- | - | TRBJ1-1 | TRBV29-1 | CSVERVQGTEAFF | TGCAGCGTTGAGAGGGTTCAAGGAACTGAAGCTTTCTTT
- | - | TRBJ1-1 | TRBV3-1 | CASSLLQGNKGTEAFF | TGTGCCAGCAGCCTACTTCAGGGAAATAAGGGGACTGAAGCTTTCTTT
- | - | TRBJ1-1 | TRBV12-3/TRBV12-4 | CASSRRDPTEAFF | TGTGCCAGCAGCCGCCGGGACCCCACTGAAGCTTTCTTT
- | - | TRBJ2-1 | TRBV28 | CASRRGKDNEQFF | TGTGCCAGCCGGAGGGGGAAGGACAATGAGCAGTTCTTC
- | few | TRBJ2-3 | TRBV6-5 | CASSYSLVPGGTDTQYF | TGTGCCAGCAGTTACTCGTTGGTCCCTGGGGGCACAGATACGCAGTATTTT
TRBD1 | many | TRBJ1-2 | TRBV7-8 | CASSYDRVYGYTF | TGTGCCAGCAGCTACGACAGGGTCTATGGCTACACCTTC
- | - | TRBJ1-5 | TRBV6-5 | CASSYGRTEYNQPQHF | TGTGCCAGCAGTTACGGACGAACAGAGTACAATCAGCCCCAGCATTTT
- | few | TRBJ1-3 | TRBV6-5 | CASSYSYRGDENTIYF | TGTGCCAGCAGTTACTCGTATAGGGGAGATGAAAACACCATATATTTT
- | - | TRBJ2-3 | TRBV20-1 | CSAPWVLTDTQYF | TGCAGTGCTCCTTGGGTCCTCACAGATACGCAGTATTTT
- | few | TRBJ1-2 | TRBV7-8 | CASQEFNYGYTF | TGTGCCAGCCAGGAGTTTAACTATGGCTACACCTTC
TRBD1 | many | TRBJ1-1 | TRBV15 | CATSKTQGYTEAFF | TGTGCCACCAGCAAAACACAGGGGTACACTGAAGCTTTCTTT
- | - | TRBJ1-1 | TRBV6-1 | CASSEPGLGTEAFF | TGTGCCAGCAGTGAACCAGGGTTGGGCACTGAAGCTTTCTTT
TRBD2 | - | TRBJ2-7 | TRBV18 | CASSPRRGGQLWEQYF | TGTGCCAGCTCACCACGTCGGGGGGGCCAACTATGGGAGCAGTACTTC
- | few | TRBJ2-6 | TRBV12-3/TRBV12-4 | CASSLVGDGSSGANVLTF | TGTGCCAGCAGTTTAGTCGGAGACGGGAGCTCTGGGGCCAACGTCCTGACTTTC
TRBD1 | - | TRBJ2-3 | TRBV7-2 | CASSLPGQGDTQYF | TGTGCCAGCAGCTTACCGGGACAGGGGGATACGCAGTATTTT
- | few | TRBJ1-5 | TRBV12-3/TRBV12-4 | CASSPPEQPQHF | TGTGCCAGCAGTCCTCCGGAGCAGCCCCAGCATTTT
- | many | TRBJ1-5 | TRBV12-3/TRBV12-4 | CASRRRADQPQHF | TGTGCCAGCCGCCGGAGGGCGGATCAGCCCCAGCATTTT
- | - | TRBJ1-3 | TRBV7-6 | CASSFGQGRTGNTIYF | TGTGCCAGCAGCTTTGGGCAGGGAAGGACTGGAAACACCATATATTTT
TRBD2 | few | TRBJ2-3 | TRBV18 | CASSPVSVAGEADTQYF | TGTGCCAGCTCACCGGTATCGGTAGCGGGGGAGGCAGATACGCAGTATTTT
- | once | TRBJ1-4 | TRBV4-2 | CASSPSGHGNEKLFF | TGTGCCAGCAGCCCCTCCGGGCACGGCAATGAAAAACTGTTTTTT
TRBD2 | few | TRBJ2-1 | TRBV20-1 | CSAGGLAGSSYNEQFF | TGCAGTGCTGGAGGACTAGCGGGGAGCTCCTACAATGAGCAGTTCTTC
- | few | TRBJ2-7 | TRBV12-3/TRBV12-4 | CASSLAGSRGNLAHEQYF | TGTGCCAGCAGTTTAGCGGGGTCGCGAGGGAATTTAGCTCACGAGCAGTACTTC
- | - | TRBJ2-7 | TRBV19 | CASSMGSGAGYELYF | TGTGCCAGTAGTATGGGGTCGGGGGCAGGCTACGAGCTGTACTTC
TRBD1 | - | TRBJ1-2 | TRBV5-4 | CASSYDRGGYGYTF | TGTGCCAGCAGCTATGACAGGGGAGGCTATGGCTACACCTTC
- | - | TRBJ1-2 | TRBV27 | CASSIQQDPHNYGYTF | TGTGCCAGCAGCATACAACAGGATCCCCATAACTATGGCTACACCTTC
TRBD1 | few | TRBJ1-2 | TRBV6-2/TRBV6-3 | CASRPTGDYGYTF | TGTGCCAGCAGGCCGACAGGGGACTATGGCTACACCTTC
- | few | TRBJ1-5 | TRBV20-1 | CSARDNRNSNQPQHF | TGCAGTGCTAGAGATAATAGGAATAGCAATCAGCCCCAGCATTTT
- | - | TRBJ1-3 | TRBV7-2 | CASSPPGNTIYF | TGTGCCAGCAGCCCACCTGGAAACACCATATATTTT
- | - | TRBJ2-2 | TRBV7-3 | CASSPQQGGTGELFF | TGTGCCAGCAGCCCCCAACAGGGCGGAACCGGGGAGCTGTTTTTT
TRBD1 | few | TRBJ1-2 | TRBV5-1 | CASRPTGGGLYGYTF | TGCGCCAGCAGACCGACAGGAGGGGGCCTCTATGGCTACACCTTC
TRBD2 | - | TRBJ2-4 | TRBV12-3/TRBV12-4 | CASSQPGLGNIQYF | TGTGCCAGCAGCCAACCGGGACTAGGAAACATTCAGTACTTC
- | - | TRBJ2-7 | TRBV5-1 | CASSEGVGNYEQYF | TGCGCCAGCAGTGAAGGAGTGGGAAACTACGAGCAGTACTTC
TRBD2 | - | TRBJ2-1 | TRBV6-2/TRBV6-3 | CASSYGPGLVRNEQFF | TGTGCCAGCAGTTATGGCCCGGGACTAGTACGCAATGAGCAGTTCTTC